The clone carrying this T cell receptor (beta chain) appeared a few times. The antigen is not known. This sample is drawn from a study of CD8+ T cells in alopecia areata. Study observations and caveats: Higher clonality was seen in lesional scalp than in normal scalp, especially in alopecia totalis/universalis.

Germline V lookup: CDR1 KGHSH, CDR2 LQKENI. The CDR3 sequence is 12 residues long. Trimming cost V 4 bases and J 10 bases, with 11 bases left between them. Once RNA had been extracted, it was reverse transcribed into cDNA to act as the sequencing template. Method: immunoSEQ multiplex PCR; TCRdb's copy keeps in-frame clones and lacks some. The sample records about 97,000 clones, roughly two fifths being singletons. Researchers gathered lesional scalp punch biopsies and peripheral blood from patients with alopecia areata. The receptor was isolated from a human donor with alopecia areata. Sequences were obtained from CD4+ T cells sorted from blood. The chain couples TRBV18 to TRBJ2-1; D unclear. The CDR3 region has the DNA TGTGCCAGCTCACTAAATCGTGAGGAGCAGTTCTTC. Amino acids: CASSLNREEQFF.